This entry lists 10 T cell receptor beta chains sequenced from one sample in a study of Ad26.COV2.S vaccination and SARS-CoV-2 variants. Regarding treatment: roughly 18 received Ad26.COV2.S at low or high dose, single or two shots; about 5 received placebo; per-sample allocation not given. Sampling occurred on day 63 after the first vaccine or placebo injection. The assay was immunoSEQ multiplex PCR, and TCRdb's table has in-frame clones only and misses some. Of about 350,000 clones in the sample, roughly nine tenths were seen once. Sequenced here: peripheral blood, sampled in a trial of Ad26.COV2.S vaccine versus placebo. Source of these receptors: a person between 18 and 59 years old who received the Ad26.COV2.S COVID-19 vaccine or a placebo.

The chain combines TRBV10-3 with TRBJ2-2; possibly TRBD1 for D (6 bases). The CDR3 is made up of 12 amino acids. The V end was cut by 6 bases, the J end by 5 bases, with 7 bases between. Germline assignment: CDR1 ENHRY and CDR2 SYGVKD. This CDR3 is CAIRGATGELFF. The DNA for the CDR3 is TGTGCCATCAGGGGGGCTACCGGGGAGCTGTTTTTT.

The CDR3 sequence: CASSLIGTEAFF. The CDR3 DNA reads as TGTGCCAGCAGTTTAATTGGGACTGAAGCTTTCTTT. This chain joins TRBV12-3 or TRBV12-4 and TRBJ1-1; unclear D gene. Between the trimmed V and J ends, which lost 2 bases and 5 bases, there was a span of 6 bases. The CDR3 sequence is 12 residues long.

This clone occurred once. The CDR3 DNA follows: TGTGCCAGCAGTTTCCAGGGAGGACGCTCCTACAATGAGCAGTTCTTC. Protein product: CASSFQGGRSYNEQFF. This chain uses TRBV27 with TRBJ2-1; TRBD2 might be the D (6 bases). The CDR3 loop spans 16 amino acids. The ends were cut back, 3 bases at V and 0 bases at J, with 12 bases in the middle. CDR1 is MNHEY and CDR2 is SMNVEV in the germline V gene (reference sequence).

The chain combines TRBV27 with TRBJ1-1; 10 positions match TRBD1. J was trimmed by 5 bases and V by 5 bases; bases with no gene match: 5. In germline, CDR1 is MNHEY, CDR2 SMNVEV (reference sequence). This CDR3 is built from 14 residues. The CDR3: CASSRQGAGTEAFF. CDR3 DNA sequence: TGTGCCAGCAGTCGACAGGGGGCTGGAACTGAAGCTTTCTTT.

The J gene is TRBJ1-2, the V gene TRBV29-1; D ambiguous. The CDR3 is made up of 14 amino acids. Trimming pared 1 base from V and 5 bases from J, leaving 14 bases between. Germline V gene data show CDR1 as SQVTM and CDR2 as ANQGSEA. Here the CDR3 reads CSVEGFEGSYGYTF. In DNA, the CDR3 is TGCAGCGTTGAAGGCTTCGAGGGATCTTATGGCTACACCTTC.

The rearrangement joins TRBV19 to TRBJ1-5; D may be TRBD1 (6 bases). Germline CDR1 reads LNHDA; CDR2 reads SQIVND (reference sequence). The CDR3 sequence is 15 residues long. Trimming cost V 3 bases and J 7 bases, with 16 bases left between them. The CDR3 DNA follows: TGTGCCAGTAGTATTGCGGGGGGGCCTGGGCAGCCCCAGCATTTT. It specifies CASSIAGGPGQPQHF.

CDR3 sequence: CASSAPLDRNFYGYTF. CDR3 sequence (DNA): TGTGCCAGCAGCGCACCACTGGACAGAAATTTCTATGGCTACACCTTC. This rearrangement joins TRBV9 to TRBJ1-2; TRBD1 is a possible D gene (6 bases). The CDR3 consists of 16 residues. Trimming shortened V by 3 bases and J by 4 bases, and 19 bases separated the two germline ends. Germline CDR1 reads SGDLS; CDR2 reads YYNGEE.

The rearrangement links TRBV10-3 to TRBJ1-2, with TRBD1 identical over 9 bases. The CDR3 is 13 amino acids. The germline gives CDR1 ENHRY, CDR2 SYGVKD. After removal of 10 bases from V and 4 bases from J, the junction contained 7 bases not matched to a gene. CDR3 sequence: CATTGQGSYGYTF. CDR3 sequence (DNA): TGTGCCACGACTGGACAGGGGAGCTATGGCTACACCTTC.

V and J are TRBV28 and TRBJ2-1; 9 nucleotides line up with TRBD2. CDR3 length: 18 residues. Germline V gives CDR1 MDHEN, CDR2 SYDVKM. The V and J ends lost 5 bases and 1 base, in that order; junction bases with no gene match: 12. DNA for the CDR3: TGTGCCAGCAGTCCCAGGGGGGCGGGAGGGCAATCCTACAATGAGCAGTTCTTC. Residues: CASSPRGAGGQSYNEQFF.

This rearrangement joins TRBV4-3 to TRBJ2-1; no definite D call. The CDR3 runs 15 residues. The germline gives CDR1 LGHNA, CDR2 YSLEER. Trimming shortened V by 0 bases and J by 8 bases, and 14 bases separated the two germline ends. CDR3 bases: TGCGCCAGCAGCCAAGACCCTCCCCCTGGGCATGAGCAGTTCTTC. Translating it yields CASSQDPPPGHEQFF.